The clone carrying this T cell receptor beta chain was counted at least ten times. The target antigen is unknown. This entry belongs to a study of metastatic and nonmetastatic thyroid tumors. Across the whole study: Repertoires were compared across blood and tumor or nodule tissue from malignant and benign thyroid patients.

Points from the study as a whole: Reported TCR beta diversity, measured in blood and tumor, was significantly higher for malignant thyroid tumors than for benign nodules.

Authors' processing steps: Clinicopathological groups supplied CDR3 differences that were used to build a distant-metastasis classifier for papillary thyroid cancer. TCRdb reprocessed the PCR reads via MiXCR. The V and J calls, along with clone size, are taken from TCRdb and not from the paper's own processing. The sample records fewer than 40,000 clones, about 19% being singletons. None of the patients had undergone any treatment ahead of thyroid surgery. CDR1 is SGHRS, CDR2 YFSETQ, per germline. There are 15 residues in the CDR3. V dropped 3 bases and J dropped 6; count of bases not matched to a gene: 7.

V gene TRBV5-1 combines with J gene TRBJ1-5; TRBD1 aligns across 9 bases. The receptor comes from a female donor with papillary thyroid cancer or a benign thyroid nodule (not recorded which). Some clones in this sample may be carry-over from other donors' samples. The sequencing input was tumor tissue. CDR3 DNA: TGCGCCAGCAGCTCGACAGGGGGGCAGGGTCAGCCCCAGCATTTT. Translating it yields CASSSTGGQGQPQHF.